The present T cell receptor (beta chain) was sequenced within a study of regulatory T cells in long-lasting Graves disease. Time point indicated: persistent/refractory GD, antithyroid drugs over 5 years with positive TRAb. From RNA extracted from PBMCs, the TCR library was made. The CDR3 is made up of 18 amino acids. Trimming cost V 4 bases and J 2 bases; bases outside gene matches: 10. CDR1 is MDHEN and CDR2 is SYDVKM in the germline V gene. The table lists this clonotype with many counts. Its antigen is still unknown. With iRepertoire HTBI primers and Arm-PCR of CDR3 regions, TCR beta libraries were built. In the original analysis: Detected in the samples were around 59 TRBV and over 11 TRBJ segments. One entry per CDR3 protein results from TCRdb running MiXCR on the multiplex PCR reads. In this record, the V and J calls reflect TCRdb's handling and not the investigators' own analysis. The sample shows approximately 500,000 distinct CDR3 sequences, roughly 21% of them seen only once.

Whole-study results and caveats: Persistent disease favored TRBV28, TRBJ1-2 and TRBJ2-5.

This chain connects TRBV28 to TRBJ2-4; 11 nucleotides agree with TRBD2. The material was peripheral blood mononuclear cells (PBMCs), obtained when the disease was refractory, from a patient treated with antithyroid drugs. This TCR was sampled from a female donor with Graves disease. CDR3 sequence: CASSSPQTSGVSKNIQYF. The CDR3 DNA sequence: TGTGCCAGCAGTTCCCCCCAGACTAGCGGGGTCTCCAAAAACATTCAGTACTTC.